Detailed here is one T cell receptor (beta chain). Its antigen is not identified. The sample belongs to a study of T cell responses to AZD1222 COVID-19 vaccine. Sequenced by immunoSEQ multiplex PCR; TCRdb stores in-frame clones only, minus some. The sample has more than 110,000 clones, over 80% seen once; the top ten hold less than 3.5%. Germline loops: CDR1 LNHDA, CDR2 SQIVND (reference sequence). V was clipped by 4 bases and J by 6 bases; unmatched bases: 3. The CDR3 contains 15 residues. Findings and limits, study-wide: Among spike-specific TCRs, nearly half reportedly target unmutated variant regions. Donors, mostly white British, included more females; clonal diversity was possibly underestimated.

The genes are TRBV19 and TRBJ2-1, with TRBD2 matching 13 bases. This TCR was sampled from an adult who received the AZD1222 COVID-19 vaccine. The sample was peripheral blood, taken 28 days after the second AZD1222 dose. The CDR3 loop reads CASSRTSGSPNEQFF. CDR3 DNA sequence: TGTGCCAGTAGTAGGACTAGCGGGAGTCCCAATGAGCAGTTCTTC.